This T cell receptor (beta chain) was identified in a study of PD-L1 blockade in urothelial cancer. Points from the study as a whole: Pretreatment TCR clonality in blood, when below the median, was predictive of better survival.

The data were produced by immunoSEQ multiplex PCR, yet TCRdb's version contains in-frame clones alone and is incomplete. The data hold some 54,000 clones, with nearly 85% observed a single time. About this clone: As yet, its antigen is unknown.

This sequence was found in a man aged 35-49 years with urothelial cancer. This sample comprised PBMCs, obtained around atezolizumab (anti-PD-L1) treatment.

The DNA for the CDR3 is TGTGCCAGCAGCCCGGCGGAGGGAGGACCGCTAGGCTACGAGCAGTACTTC. Translated, it gives CASSPAEGGPLGYEQYF. The chain employs TRBV5-6 and TRBJ2-7, with D tentatively TRBD2 (6 bases). Germline CDR1 reads SGHDT; CDR2 reads YYEEEE. The V end was cut by 4 bases, the J end by 3 bases, with 23 bases between. This CDR3 is built from 17 residues.